The sequence of this TCR beta chain was determined in a study of beta chain features in type 1 diabetes. Notes on the study in general: VDJ junctions from type 1 diabetes patients carried fewer insertions and larger deletions.

V shed 4 bases and J shed 6 bases, with 13 bases lying between them. The germline V gene has CDR1 MGHDK and CDR2 SYGVNS. This CDR3 has 13 residues. Every sorted population was more than 95% pure. The sequenced template was cDNA made from the entire isolated RNA. Profiling relied on immunoSEQ multiplex PCR, and the TCRdb table lists in-frame clones only, not all of them. The sample lists 250,000 to 300,000 clones; around 7.8% were seen once. About this clone: Its cognate antigen is unknown.

The sequence came from a woman between 18 and 29 years old in good health. The sequenced material came from central memory CD4+ T cells from blood. This chain joins TRBV25-1 and TRBJ2-7; D ambiguous. The CDR3 is CASSGTVVGEQYF. The CDR3 DNA reads as TGTGCCAGCAGTGGAACGGTGGTAGGCGAGCAGTACTTC.